This record concerns one T cell receptor beta chain sequence. This clonotype was recorded at least ten times. What antigen it recognizes has not been identified. No clone much larger than this one lies a single base away; base qualities are absent. The entry originates in a study of CD8 T cells in ankylosing spondylitis (TCRdb year 2017). Describing the broader study: To find TCR variants linked to disease, the study profiled T cell receptor beta repertoires in ankylosing spondylitis patients and healthy donors. The full study cohort comprised around 23 ankylosing spondylitis patients and 85 to 120 healthy donors. Peripheral blood was sampled, and synovial fluid was also collected from ankylosing spondylitis patients.

Paper-wide results and their limitations: The disease-linked clones were reported as significantly enriched in matched synovial fluid samples from ankylosing spondylitis patients. Some of the motif variants had been reported before in the synovial fluid and blood of reactive arthritis patients, a finding that suggests common disease-initiation mechanisms. A CD8+ phenotype was shown by the disease-linked clones, which were found at relatively low frequencies in peripheral blood. A TCR beta motif of several highly homologous amino acid variants appeared characteristic of blood from ankylosing spondylitis patients.

The germline V gene (reference sequence) gives CDR1 as LNHNV and CDR2 as YYDKDF. V is reduced by 0 bases and J by 4 bases, leaving a spacing of 13 bases between them. CDR3 length: 15 amino acids, cysteine to phenylalanine. CDR3 DNA is the only sequence kept; it has 45 bases, read in frame from the first base. The instrument was an Illumina HiSeq 2500. Quantitative 5'-RACE with molecular barcodes was the method used to prepare the TCR beta libraries. The source study handled its data this way. To identify disease-linked TCR variants, a new computational method was used, one built on a probabilistic model of VDJ rearrangement. TCRdb's own reprocessing of the public reads used fastp at Q25 and MiXCR and kept productive beta chains. Each record represents a unique CDR3 protein, reported with the most common genes and DNA among its rows. TCRdb's processing, not the study's, gives the V and J calls here. The sample data list 700,000 to 850,000 distinct CDR3 sequences, and approximately 10% of these were observed just once. The ten largest clones represent more than 0.5% of the sample.

Recombination connected TRBV15 to TRBJ2-7; the D region possibly corresponds to TRBD2 (6 bases align). The origin of this receptor is a male donor with ankylosing spondylitis. The material sequenced was blood, either unsorted or a sorted T cell fraction (not recorded which). The DNA sequence reads TGTGCCACCAGCAGAGAGAGGAGGGGTCGGTACGAGCAGTACTTC. Its protein reads: CATSRERRGRYEQYF. Reference TRBV15 and TRBJ2-7 proteins supply the regions before and after the CDR3; the full variable domain is: DAMVIQNPRYQVTQFGKPVTLSCSQTLNHNVMYWYQQKSSQAPKLLFHYYDKDFNNEADTPDNFQSRRPNTSFCFLDIRSPGLGDTAMYLCATSRERRGRYEQYFGPGTRLTVT.